One sample yielded the 27 T cell receptor beta chains listed below, sequenced in a study of T cell responses to AZD1222 COVID-19 vaccine. Sequenced by immunoSEQ multiplex PCR; TCRdb stores in-frame clones only, minus some. The sample has over 95,000 clones, more than 75% seen once. The source material was peripheral blood, sampled on day 0 of AZD1222 vaccination. The source is an adult in good health.

This clone was observed once. The chain has TRBV28 and TRBJ2-7, with D perhaps TRBD2 (6 bases). The CDR3 length is 15 residues. With 1 base removed from V and 2 bases from J, the gap between germline ends came to 12 bases. CDR1 is MDHEN, CDR2 SYDVKM, per germline. DNA for the CDR3: TGTGCCAGCAGTTTATTGGAGGACTACACCTACGAGCAGTACTTC. This sequence encodes CASSLLEDYTYEQYF.

The rearrangement joins TRBV19 to TRBJ2-3, with a tentative D call TRBD2 (6 bases). Germline V CDR1 and CDR2: LNHDA, SQIVND (reference sequence). Trimming cost V 4 bases and J 2 bases, with 16 bases left between them. The CDR3 is 16 residues long. CDR3 nucleotide sequence: TGTGCCAGTAGTACCTCGTCTGGGGAGGCCACAGATACGCAGTATTTT. Residues: CASSTSSGEATDTQYF. The full variable domain, rest sourced from reference TRBV19 and TRBJ2-3, is DGGITQSPKYLFRKEGQNVTLSCEQNLNHDAMYWYRQDPGQGLRLIYYSQIVNDFQKGDIAEGYSVSREKKESFPLTVTSAQKNPTAFYLCASSTSSGEATDTQYFGPGTRLTVL.

This clone is a singleton in its sample. The gene calls are TRBV5-1 and TRBJ1-5; TRBD1 matches 7 bases. With V trimmed by 2 bases and J by 5 bases, 1 base remained unmatched. The CDR3 covers 13 residues. Looked up from germline, CDR1 is SGHRS and CDR2 is YFSETQ. As DNA, the CDR3 is TGCGCCAGCAGCTTTACAGGGGATCAGCCCCAGCATTTT. Protein sequence: CASSFTGDQPQHF.

The genes are TRBV7-9 and TRBJ2-7; a weak D match, TRBD2 (5 bases). The CDR3 contains 13 residues. The germline gives CDR1 SEHNR, CDR2 FQNEAQ (reference sequence). V was clipped by 5 bases and J by 1 base, with 9 bases between them. CDR3 protein: CASSRGSSYEQYF. The CDR3 nucleotides read TGTGCCAGCAGCCGAGGGTCTTCCTACGAGCAGTACTTC.

In regard to this clone: This same CDR3 is encoded by further DNA sequences in the sample. This chain links TRBV9 with TRBJ1-3; the D gene is possibly TRBD1 (6 bases). Trimming took off 4 bases at V and 4 bases at J, with 12 bases between the two ends. The germline gives CDR1 SGDLS, CDR2 YYNGEE. The CDR3 spans 14 residues. CDR3 DNA: TGTGCCAGCAGCCCCCAGGGGTCCGGAAACACCATATATTTT. Protein: CASSPQGSGNTIYF. Using reference TRBV9 and TRBJ1-3 for the parts outside the CDR3, the full variable domain is DSGVTQTPKHLITATGQRVTLRCSPRSGDLSVYWYQQSLDQGLQFLIQYYNGEERAKGNILERFSAQQFPDLHSELNLSSLELGDSALYFCASSPQGSGNTIYFGEGSWLTVV.

V and J are TRBV7-2 and TRBJ2-3; 9 positions agree with TRBD2. Germline CDR1 SGHTA, CDR2 FQGNSA. The ends lost 3 bases at V and 4 bases at J; junction bases unmatched: 8. The CDR3 covers 16 residues. This chain's CDR3 is CASSLSSGRMADTQYF. DNA for the CDR3: TGTGCCAGCAGCTTGTCAAGCGGGAGGATGGCAGATACGCAGTATTTT.

The V call is TRBV5-5, the J call TRBJ2-1; possibly TRBD1 or TRBD2 for D (5 bases each). The V end was cut by 2 bases, the J end by 0 bases, with 12 bases between. This CDR3 has 16 residues. Germline V CDR1 and CDR2: SGHKS, YYEKEE (reference sequence). The CDR3 region has the DNA TGTGCCAGCAGCTTCACTCGGGACCTCTCCTACAATGAGCAGTTCTTC. Translation gives CASSFTRDLSYNEQFF.

This clone was detected only once. The V call is TRBV12-5, the J call TRBJ2-1; 7 bases are a match to TRBD1. This CDR3 spans 13 amino acids. With V trimmed by 7 bases and J by 6 bases, 6 bases remained unmatched. CDR1 is LGHNT, CDR2 FRNRAP, per germline. CDR3 region: CASAKTGINEQFF. CDR3 sequence (DNA): TGTGCTAGTGCCAAGACAGGGATCAATGAGCAGTTCTTC. The whole variable domain, remainder taken from reference TRBV12-5 and TRBJ2-1, is DARVTQTPRHKVTEMGQEVTMRCQPILGHNTVFWYRQTMMQGLELLAYFRNRAPLDDSGMPKDRFSAEMPDATLATLKIQPSEPRDSAVYFCASAKTGINEQFFGPGTRLTVL.

CDR3 amino acids: CASSLARGWVNTEAFF. Here the CDR3 DNA reads TGTGCCAGCAGCTTGGCCAGGGGATGGGTGAACACTGAAGCTTTCTTT. J is TRBJ1-1 and V is TRBV5-5, with D perhaps TRBD1 (6 bases). Germline-derived CDR1 and CDR2 are SGHKS and YYEKEE (reference sequence). V was pared by 0 bases and J by 0 bases, with 12 bases between. The CDR3 has 16 residues.

V is TRBV10-3 and J is TRBJ1-1, with D possibly matching TRBD1 (6 bases). Germline values: CDR1 ENHRY, CDR2 SYGVKD. This CDR3 has 13 residues. The V gene lost 6 bases and the J gene lost 2 bases, with 10 bases spanning the gap. In DNA form, the CDR3 reads TGTGCCATCAGCCCACAGGGAAACACTGAAGCTTTCTTT. This gives the protein CAISPQGNTEAFF.

CDR3 nucleotides: TGCGCCAGCAGCCATCGTGACAGGGACGGCTACACCTTC. It codes for CASSHRDRDGYTF. The gene calls are TRBV4-1 and TRBJ1-2; TRBD1 matches 7 bases. The CDR3 covers 13 residues. Per germline, CDR1 MGHRA and CDR2 YSYEKL. V trimming: 3 bases; J trimming: 8 bases; junction bases outside the gene matches: 6.

The chain couples TRBV28 to TRBJ1-1; D gene ambiguous. This CDR3 is 12 amino acids long. Germline V CDR1 and CDR2: MDHEN, SYDVKM. The germline V and J ends were trimmed by 1 base and 7 bases, with 7 bases remaining between them. The CDR3 nucleotides read TGTGCCAGCAGTTTATCGGGAAGTGAAGCTTTCTTT. It specifies CASSLSGSEAFF.

The V and J genes are TRBV28 and TRBJ1-1, with 7 bases matching TRBD1. The CDR3 is made up of 16 amino acids. Germline V lookup: CDR1 MDHEN, CDR2 SYDVKM. After removal of 6 bases from V and 3 bases from J, the junction contained 13 bases not matched to a gene. DNA of the CDR3: TGTGCCAGCAGGCCGCCACTCAGGGGGTGGGACACTGAAGCTTTCTTT. This translates into CASRPPLRGWDTEAFF.

A word on this clone: The same CDR3 also results from other DNA sequences found in this sample. This chain uses TRBV7-2 with TRBJ1-1; a weak D match, TRBD1 (5 bases). V was shortened by 4 bases and J by 5 bases, with 11 bases between the two germline ends. The CDR3 is made up of 13 amino acids. Germline V gives CDR1 SGHTA, CDR2 FQGNSA. CDR3 sequence reads: CASSSQGGTEAFF. The CDR3 DNA follows: TGTGCCAGCAGCTCCCAGGGTGGGACTGAAGCTTTCTTT.

The CDR3 here is CASSQASNSPLHF. CDR3 coding DNA: TGTGCCAGCAGCCAAGCTAGTAATTCACCCCTCCACTTT. The rearrangement links TRBV3-1 (or the pseudogene TRBV3-2) to TRBJ1-6; no definite D call. The CDR3 has 13 residues. V lost 1 base to trimming and J lost 6 bases, with 4 bases between them. Germline CDR1 is LGHDT and CDR2 is YNNKEL (reference sequence).

Only a few counts were recorded for this clone. The V gene is TRBV28, the J gene TRBJ2-5, with TRBD2 identical over 7 bases. CDR1 MDHEN and CDR2 SYDVKM come from the germline V gene. J was trimmed by 5 bases and V by 7 bases; bases with no gene match: 13. This CDR3 is 15 amino acids long. The CDR3 protein is CASTSRGGRWETQYF. CDR3 nucleotide sequence: TGTGCCAGCACCTCGCGCGGGGGACGTTGGGAGACCCAGTACTTC.

This chain uses TRBV18 with TRBJ1-5; D gene uncertain. In germline, CDR1 is KGHSH, CDR2 LQKENI. CDR3 size: 15 residues. V gave up 2 bases and J gave up 3 bases, with 11 bases separating them. DNA of the CDR3: TGTGCCAGCTCACCATTCTCAGCGAACAATCAGCCCCAGCATTTT. It specifies CASSPFSANNQPQHF.

This chain connects TRBV30 to TRBJ1-2, with D possibly matching TRBD1 (6 bases). The CDR3 totals 12 residues. The V gene lost 1 base and the J gene lost 3 bases, with 6 bases spanning the gap. Germline loops: CDR1 GTSNPN, CDR2 SVGIG (reference sequence). CDR3 region: CAWSEGDYGYTF. CDR3 coding DNA: TGTGCCTGGAGTGAGGGGGACTATGGCTACACCTTC.

The table lists this clone with a few counts. The gene calls are TRBV6-5 and TRBJ1-2; a possible D gene is TRBD1 (6 bases). Per the germline V gene, CDR1 is MNHEY and CDR2 is SVGAGI. Trimming took 4 bases from V and 11 from J, leaving 11 bases between them. The CDR3 contains 11 residues. CDR3 loop: CASSWGQEYTF. DNA of the CDR3: TGTGCCAGCAGTTGGGGACAAGAATACACCTTC.

In regard to this clone: Other DNA variants within this sample encode the same CDR3. The chain uses TRBV7-9 and TRBJ2-1; D may be TRBD2 (5 bases). The germline V and J ends were trimmed by 1 base and 7 bases, with 8 bases remaining between them. This CDR3 is built from 13 residues. Germline CDR1 reads SEHNR; CDR2 reads FQNEAQ (reference sequence). The CDR3 nucleotides are TGTGCCAGCAGCTTAGTGACGGGAAATGAGCAGTTCTTC. Its translation: CASSLVTGNEQFF.

CDR3 bases: TGTGCCTGGAGTGTAGGGACCGCCTTGTACGTTACAGATACGCAGTATTTT. It encodes CAWSVGTALYVTDTQYF. This chain links TRBV30 with TRBJ2-3, with D perhaps being TRBD1 or TRBD2 (5 bases each). The V and J ends lost 0 bases and 3 bases respectively, with 19 bases between them. Germline V gives CDR1 GTSNPN, CDR2 SVGIG (reference sequence). The CDR3 is made up of 17 amino acids.

This clone is a singleton in its sample. This rearrangement joins TRBV6-2 or TRBV6-3 to TRBJ2-1; tentatively, D is TRBD1 (6 bases). V lost 0 bases and J 5 bases, leaving 8 bases between the germline ends. Germline V gene data show CDR1 as MNHEY and CDR2 as SVGEGT. The CDR3 totals 14 residues. CDR3 sequence: CASSYSQGNNEQFF. CDR3 bases: TGTGCCAGCAGTTACTCACAGGGAAACAATGAGCAGTTCTTC.

The chain joins TRBV6-5 to TRBJ2-7; tentative D call: TRBD1 (6 bases). The CDR3 is made up of 13 amino acids. Germline-derived CDR1 and CDR2 are MNHEY and SVGAGI. V was clipped by 6 bases and J by 4 bases, with 13 bases between them. DNA for the CDR3: TGTGCCAGCAGAGATTTACAGGGTTACGAGCAGTACTTC. It translates to CASRDLQGYEQYF.

The J gene is TRBJ2-4, the V gene TRBV18, with D possibly being TRBD2 (6 bases). V was shortened by 1 base and J by 0 bases, with 13 bases between the two germline ends. CDR1 and CDR2 (germline): KGHSH, LQKENI. The CDR3 totals 17 residues. This CDR3 is CASSPLNAGRAKNIQYF. The CDR3 DNA follows: TGTGCCAGCTCACCACTTAACGCGGGGAGAGCCAAAAACATTCAGTACTTC.

V is TRBV7-2 and J is TRBJ2-7, with D possibly matching TRBD1 (5 bases). CDR3 length equals 15 residues. Germline loops: CDR1 SGHTA, CDR2 FQGNSA. Trimming shortened V by 5 bases and J by 0 bases, and 14 bases separated the two germline ends. CDR3 nucleotide sequence: TGTGCCAGCAGCCAGGTGGGGCAGGCCTCCTACGAGCAGTACTTC. It codes for CASSQVGQASYEQYF.

This clone was counted once. The V and J genes are TRBV28 and TRBJ1-1; no definite D call. Germline-derived CDR1 and CDR2 are MDHEN and SYDVKM. V was shortened by 3 bases and J by 4 bases, with 6 bases between the two germline ends. This CDR3 spans 12 amino acids. CDR3 in amino acids: CASSLAGTEAFF. In DNA, the CDR3 is TGTGCCAGCAGTTTGGCGGGCACTGAAGCTTTCTTT. The whole variable domain, remainder taken from reference TRBV28 and TRBJ1-1, is DVKVTQSSRYLVKRTGEKVFLECVQDMDHENMFWYRQDPGLGLRLIYFSYDVKMKEKGDIPEGYSVSREKKERFSLILESASTNQTSMYLCASSLAGTEAFFGQGTRLTVV.

The rearrangement uses TRBV28 and TRBJ1-6; D is uncertain. The CDR3 is made up of 15 amino acids. The germline gives CDR1 MDHEN, CDR2 SYDVKM. V was shortened by 1 base and J by 6 bases, with 10 bases between the two germline ends. DNA for the CDR3: TGTGCCAGCAGTTTATCCTTCCCTAGTAATTCACCCCTCCACTTT. This gives the protein CASSLSFPSNSPLHF. Supplemented by reference TRBV28 and TRBJ1-6, the full variable domain reads DVKVTQSSRYLVKRTGEKVFLECVQDMDHENMFWYRQDPGLGLRLIYFSYDVKMKEKGDIPEGYSVSREKKERFSLILESASTNQTSMYLCASSLSFPSNSPLHFGNGTRLTVT.